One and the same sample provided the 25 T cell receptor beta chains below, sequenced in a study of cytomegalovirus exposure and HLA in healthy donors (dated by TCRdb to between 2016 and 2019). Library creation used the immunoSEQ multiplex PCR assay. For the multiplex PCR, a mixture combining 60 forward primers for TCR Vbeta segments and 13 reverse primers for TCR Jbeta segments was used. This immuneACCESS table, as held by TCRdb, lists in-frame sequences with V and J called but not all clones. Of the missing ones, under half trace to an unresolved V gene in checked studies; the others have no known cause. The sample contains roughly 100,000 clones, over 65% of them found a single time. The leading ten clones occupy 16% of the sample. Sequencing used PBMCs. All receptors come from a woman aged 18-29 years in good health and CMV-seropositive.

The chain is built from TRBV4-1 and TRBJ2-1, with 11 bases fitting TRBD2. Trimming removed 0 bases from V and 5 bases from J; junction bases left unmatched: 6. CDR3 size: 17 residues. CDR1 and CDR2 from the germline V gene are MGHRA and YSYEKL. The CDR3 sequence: CASSQDEGTSGNNEQFF. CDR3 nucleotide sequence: TGCGCCAGCAGCCAAGATGAGGGGACTAGCGGTAACAATGAGCAGTTCTTC.

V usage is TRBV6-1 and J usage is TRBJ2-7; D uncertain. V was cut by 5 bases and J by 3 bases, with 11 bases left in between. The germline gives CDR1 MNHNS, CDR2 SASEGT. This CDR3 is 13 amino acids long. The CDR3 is CASSTTRNYEQYF. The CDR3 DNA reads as TGTGCCAGCAGTACGACAAGGAACTACGAGCAGTACTTC.

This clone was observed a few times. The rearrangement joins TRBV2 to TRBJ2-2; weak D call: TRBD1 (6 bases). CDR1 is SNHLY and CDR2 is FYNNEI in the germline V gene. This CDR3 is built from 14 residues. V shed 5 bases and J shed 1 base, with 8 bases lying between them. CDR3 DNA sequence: TGTGCCAGCAGTATACAGGGGAACACCGGGGAGCTGTTTTTT. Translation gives CASSIQGNTGELFF.

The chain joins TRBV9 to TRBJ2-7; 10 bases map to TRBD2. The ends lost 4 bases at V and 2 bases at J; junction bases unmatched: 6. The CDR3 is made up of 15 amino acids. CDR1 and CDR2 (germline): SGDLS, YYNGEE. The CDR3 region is CASSRSGGPAYEQYF. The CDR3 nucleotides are TGTGCCAGCAGCCGTAGCGGGGGGCCAGCCTACGAGCAGTACTTC.

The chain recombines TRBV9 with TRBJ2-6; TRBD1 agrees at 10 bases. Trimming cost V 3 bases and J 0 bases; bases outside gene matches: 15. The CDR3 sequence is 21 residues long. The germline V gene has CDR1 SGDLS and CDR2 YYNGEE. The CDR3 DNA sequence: TGTGCCAGCAGCGGGGGGGGGACAGGGGCCGTATTAAGCTCTGGGGCCAACGTCCTGACTTTC. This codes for CASSGGGTGAVLSSGANVLTF.

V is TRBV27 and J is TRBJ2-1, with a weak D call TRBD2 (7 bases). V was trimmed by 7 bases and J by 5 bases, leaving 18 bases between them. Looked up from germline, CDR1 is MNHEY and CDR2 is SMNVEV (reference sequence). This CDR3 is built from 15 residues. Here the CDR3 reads CASNLQRGGHNEQFF. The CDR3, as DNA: TGTGCCAGCAACCTTCAGAGGGGGGGCCACAATGAGCAGTTCTTC.

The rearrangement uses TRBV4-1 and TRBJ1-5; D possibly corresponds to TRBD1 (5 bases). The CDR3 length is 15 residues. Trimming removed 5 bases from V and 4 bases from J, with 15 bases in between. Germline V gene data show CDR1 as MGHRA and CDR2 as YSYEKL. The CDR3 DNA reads TGCGCCAGCAGCGCGACGGGGGATCCTAATCAGCCCCAGCATTTT. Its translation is CASSATGDPNQPQHF.

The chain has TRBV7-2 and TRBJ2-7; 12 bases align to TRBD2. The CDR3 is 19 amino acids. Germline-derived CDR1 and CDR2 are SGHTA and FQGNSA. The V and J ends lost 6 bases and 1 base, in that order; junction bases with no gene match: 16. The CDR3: CASRPPNRLAGVNSYEQYF. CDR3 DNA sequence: TGTGCCAGCAGACCACCCAACAGACTAGCGGGGGTCAATTCCTACGAGCAGTACTTC.

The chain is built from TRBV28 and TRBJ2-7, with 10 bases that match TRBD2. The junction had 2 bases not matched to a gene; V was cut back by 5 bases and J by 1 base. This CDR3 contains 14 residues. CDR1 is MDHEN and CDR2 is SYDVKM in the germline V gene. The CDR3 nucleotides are TGTGCCAGCAGTAGAGCGGGAGGGTCCTACGAGCAGTACTTC. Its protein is CASSRAGGSYEQYF.

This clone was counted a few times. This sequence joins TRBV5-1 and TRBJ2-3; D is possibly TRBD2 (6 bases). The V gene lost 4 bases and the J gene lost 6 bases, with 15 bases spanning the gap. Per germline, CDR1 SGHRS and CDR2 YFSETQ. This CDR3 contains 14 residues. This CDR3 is CASSDRTTRDTQYF. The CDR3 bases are TGCGCCAGCAGCGACCGGACTACCCGGGATACGCAGTATTTT. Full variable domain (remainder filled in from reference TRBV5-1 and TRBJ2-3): KAGVTQTPRYLIKTRGQQVTLSCSPISGHRSVSWYQQTPGQGLQFLFEYFSETQRNKGNFPGRFSGRQFSNSRSEMNVSTLELGDSALYLCASSDRTTRDTQYFGPGTRLTVL.

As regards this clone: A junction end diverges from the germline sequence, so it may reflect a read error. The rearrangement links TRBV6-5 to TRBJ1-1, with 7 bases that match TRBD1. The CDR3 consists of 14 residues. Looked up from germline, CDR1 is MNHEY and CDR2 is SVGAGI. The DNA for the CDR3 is TGTGCCAGCAGTTACCGGACTACAGGGGCCGCTGCCGAATTT. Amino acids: CASSYRTTGAAAEF.

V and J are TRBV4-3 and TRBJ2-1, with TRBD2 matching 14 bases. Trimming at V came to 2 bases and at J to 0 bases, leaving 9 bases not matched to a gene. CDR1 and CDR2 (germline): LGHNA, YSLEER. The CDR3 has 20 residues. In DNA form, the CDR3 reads TGCGCCAGCAGCCAACTCCGGGGACTAGCGGGAGACCACTCCTACAATGAGCAGTTCTTC. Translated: CASSQLRGLAGDHSYNEQFF.

This CDR3 is CASSPTGHEQYF. The CDR3 DNA is TGTGCCAGCAGTCCTACAGGGCACGAGCAGTACTTC. This chain connects TRBV11-1 to TRBJ2-7; D possibly corresponds to TRBD1 (6 bases). Looked up from germline, CDR1 is SGHAT and CDR2 is FQDESV (reference sequence). Trimming pared 6 bases from V and 5 bases from J, leaving 11 bases between. The CDR3 consists of 12 residues.

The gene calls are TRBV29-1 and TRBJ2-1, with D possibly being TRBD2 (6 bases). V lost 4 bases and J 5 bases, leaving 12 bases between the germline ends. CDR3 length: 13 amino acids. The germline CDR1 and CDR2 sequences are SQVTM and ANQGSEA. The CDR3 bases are TGCAGCGTTGGACTAGTAATTGACAATGAGCAGTTCTTC. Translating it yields CSVGLVIDNEQFF.

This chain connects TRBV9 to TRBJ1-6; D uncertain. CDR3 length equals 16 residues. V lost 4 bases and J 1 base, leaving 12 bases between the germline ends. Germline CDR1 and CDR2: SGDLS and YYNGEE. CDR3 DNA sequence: TGTGCCAGCAGCCCCACTCCGGGGTCCTATAATTCACCCCTCCACTTT. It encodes CASSPTPGSYNSPLHF.

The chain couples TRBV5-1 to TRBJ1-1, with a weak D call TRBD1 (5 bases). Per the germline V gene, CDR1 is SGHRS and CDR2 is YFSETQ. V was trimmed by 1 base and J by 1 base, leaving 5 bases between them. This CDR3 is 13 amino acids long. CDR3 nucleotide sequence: TGCGCCAGCAGCTTGACAGGGAACACTGAAGCTTTCTTT. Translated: CASSLTGNTEAFF.

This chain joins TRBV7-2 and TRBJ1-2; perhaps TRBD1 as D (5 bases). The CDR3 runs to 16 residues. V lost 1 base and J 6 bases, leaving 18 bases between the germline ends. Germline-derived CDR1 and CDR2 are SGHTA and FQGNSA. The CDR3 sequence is CASSLVGAGVGDGYTF. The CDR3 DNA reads TGTGCCAGCAGCTTAGTTGGGGCGGGGGTAGGAGATGGCTACACCTTC.

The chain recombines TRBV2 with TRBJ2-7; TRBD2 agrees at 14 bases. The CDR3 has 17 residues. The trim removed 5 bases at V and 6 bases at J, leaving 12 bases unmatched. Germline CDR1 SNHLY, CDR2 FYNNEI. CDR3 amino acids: CASSSRLAGGPESEQYF. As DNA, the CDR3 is TGTGCCAGCAGTTCCAGACTAGCGGGAGGGCCGGAGAGCGAGCAGTACTTC. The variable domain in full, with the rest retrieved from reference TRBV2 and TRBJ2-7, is EPEVTQTPSHQVTQMGQEVILRCVPISNHLYFYWYRQILGQKVEFLVSFYNNEISEKSEIFDDQFSVERPDGSNFTLKIRSTKLEDSAMYFCASSSRLAGGPESEQYFGPGTRLTVT.

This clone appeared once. The CDR3 reads CASSQIRLVFNTDTQYF. Written as DNA, the CDR3 is TGCGCCAGCAGTCAGATAAGACTAGTTTTTAACACAGATACGCAGTATTTT. The V and J genes are TRBV23-1 and TRBJ2-3, with D possibly TRBD2 on 6 matching bases. TRBV23-1 counts as an open reading frame of uncertain function. The CDR3 is 17 amino acids. V was trimmed by 3 bases and J by 2 bases, leaving 18 bases between them.

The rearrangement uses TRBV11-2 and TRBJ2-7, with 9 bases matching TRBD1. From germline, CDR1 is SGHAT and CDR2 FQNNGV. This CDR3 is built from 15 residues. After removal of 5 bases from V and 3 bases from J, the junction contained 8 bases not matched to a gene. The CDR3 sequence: CASSPRGDRVYEQYF. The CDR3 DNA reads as TGTGCCAGCAGCCCACGCGGGGACAGGGTCTACGAGCAGTACTTC.

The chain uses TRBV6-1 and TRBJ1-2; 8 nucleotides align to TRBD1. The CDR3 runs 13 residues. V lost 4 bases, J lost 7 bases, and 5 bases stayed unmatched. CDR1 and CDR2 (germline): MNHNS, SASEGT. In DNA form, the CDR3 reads TGTGCCAGCAGTGGTGGACAGGGATTTGGCTACACCTTC. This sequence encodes CASSGGQGFGYTF.

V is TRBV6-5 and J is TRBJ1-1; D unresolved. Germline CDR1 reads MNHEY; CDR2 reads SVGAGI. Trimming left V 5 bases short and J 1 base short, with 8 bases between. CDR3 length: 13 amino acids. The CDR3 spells CASSRSENTEAFF. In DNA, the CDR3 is TGTGCCAGCAGTCGGTCCGAGAACACTGAAGCTTTCTTT.

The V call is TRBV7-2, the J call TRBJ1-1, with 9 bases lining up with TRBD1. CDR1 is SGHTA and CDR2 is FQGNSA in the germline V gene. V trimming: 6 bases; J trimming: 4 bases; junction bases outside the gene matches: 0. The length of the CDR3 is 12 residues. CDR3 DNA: TGTGCCAGCAGGGGACAGGGCACTGAAGCTTTCTTT. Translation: CASRGQGTEAFF.

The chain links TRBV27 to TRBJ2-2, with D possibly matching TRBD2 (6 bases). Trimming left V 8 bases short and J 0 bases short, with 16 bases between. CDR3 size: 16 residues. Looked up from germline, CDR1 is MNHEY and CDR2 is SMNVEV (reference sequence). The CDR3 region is CASGPGGTPNTGELFF. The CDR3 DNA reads TGTGCCAGCGGCCCCGGCGGGACCCCGAACACCGGGGAGCTGTTTTTT.

CDR3: CASSLDPGSTSGNTIYF. For the CDR3, the DNA is TGTGCCAGCAGCTTAGACCCGGGGAGTACTTCTGGAAACACCATATATTTT. This chain uses TRBV7-8 with TRBJ1-3; D not certain. Germline V lookup: CDR1 SGHVS, CDR2 FQNEAQ. This CDR3 comprises 17 residues. V shed 1 base and J shed 1 base, with 14 bases lying between them.